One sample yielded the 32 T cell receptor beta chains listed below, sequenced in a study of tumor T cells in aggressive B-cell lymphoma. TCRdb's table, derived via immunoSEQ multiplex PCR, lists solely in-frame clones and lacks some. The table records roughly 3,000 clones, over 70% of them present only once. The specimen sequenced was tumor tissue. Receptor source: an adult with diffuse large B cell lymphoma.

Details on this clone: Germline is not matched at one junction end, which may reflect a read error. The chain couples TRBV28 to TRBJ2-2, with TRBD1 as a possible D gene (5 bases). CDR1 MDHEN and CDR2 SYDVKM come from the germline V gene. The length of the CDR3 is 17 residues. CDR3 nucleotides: TGTGCCATCAGTTTAGGGCAGGGATGGGGGAACACCGGGGAGCTGTTTTTT. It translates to CAISLGQGWGNTGELFF.

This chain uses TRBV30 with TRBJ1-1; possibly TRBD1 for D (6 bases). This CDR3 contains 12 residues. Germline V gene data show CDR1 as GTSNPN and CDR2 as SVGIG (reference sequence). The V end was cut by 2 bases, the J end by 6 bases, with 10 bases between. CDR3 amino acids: CAWSREGAEAFF. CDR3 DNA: TGTGCCTGGAGTCGGGAGGGGGCTGAAGCTTTCTTT.

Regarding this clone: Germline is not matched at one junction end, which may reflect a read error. Here the CDR3 reads CASSIWGGPHHETQYF. The CDR3 bases are TGTGCCAGCAGCATTTGGGGGGGACCACACCACGAGACCCAGTACTTC. V gene TRBV5-6 combines with J gene TRBJ2-5; TRBD2 aligns across 7 bases. The CDR3 is 16 amino acids. Germline CDR1 SGHDT, CDR2 YYEEEE.

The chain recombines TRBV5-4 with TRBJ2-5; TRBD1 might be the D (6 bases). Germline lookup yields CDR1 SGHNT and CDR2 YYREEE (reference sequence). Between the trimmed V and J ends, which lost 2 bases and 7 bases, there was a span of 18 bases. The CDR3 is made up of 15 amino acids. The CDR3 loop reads CASSFGTSSAGTQYF. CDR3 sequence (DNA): TGTGCCAGCAGCTTTGGGACATCCTCCGCGGGGACCCAGTACTTC.

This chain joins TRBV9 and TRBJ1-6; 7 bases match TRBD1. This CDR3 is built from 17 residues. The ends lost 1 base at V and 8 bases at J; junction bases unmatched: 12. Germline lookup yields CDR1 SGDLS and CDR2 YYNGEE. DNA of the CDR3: TGTGCCAGCAGCGTAAGGGGGGACAGTTCTAACCATTCACCCCTCCACTTT. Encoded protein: CASSVRGDSSNHSPLHF.

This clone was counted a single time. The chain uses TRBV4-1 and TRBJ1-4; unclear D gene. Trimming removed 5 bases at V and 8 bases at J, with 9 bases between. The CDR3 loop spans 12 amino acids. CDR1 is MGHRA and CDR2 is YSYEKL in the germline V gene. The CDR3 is CASSFGLEKLFF. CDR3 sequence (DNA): TGCGCCAGCAGCTTCGGACTCGAAAAACTGTTTTTT.

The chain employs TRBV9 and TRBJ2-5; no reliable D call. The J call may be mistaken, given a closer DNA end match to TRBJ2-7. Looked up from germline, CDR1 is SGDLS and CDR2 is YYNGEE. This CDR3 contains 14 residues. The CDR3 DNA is TGTGCCAGCAGCGTAGTGGGCGACGTAGACGAGCAGTACTTC. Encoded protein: CASSVVGDVDEQYF.

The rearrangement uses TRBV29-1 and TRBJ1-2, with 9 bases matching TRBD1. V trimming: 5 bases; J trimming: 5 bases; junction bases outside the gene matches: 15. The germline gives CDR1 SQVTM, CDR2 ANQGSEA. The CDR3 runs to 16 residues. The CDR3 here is CSVFDWGTGTQYGYTF. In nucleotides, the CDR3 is TGCAGCGTTTTTGATTGGGGGACAGGGACTCAGTATGGCTACACCTTC.

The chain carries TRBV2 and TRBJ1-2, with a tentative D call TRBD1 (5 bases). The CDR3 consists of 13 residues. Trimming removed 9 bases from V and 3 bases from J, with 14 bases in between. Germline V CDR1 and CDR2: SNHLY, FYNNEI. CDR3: CASRGDTYYGYTF. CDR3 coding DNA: TGTGCCAGTAGGGGTGACACCTACTATGGCTACACCTTC.

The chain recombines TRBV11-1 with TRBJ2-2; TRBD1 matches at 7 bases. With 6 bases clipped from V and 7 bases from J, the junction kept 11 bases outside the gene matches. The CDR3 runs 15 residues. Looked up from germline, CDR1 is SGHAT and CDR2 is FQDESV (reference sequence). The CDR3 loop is CASSPTGSVGGELFF. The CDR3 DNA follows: TGTGCCAGCAGTCCGACAGGGTCTGTGGGCGGGGAGCTGTTTTTT. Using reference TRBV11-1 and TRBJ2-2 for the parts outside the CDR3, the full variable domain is EAEVAQSPRYKITEKSQAVAFWCDPISGHATLYWYRQILGQGPELLVQFQDESVVDDSQLPKDRFSAERLKGVDSTLKIQPAELGDSAMYLCASSPTGSVGGELFFGEGSRLTVL.

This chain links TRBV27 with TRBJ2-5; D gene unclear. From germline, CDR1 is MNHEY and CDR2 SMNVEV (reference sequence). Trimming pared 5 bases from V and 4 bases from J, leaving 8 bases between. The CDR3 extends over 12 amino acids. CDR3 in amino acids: CASSPSGETQYF. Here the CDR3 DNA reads TGTGCCAGCAGTCCCTCCGGAGAGACCCAGTACTTC.

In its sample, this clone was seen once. CDR3: CASSQTGQATEQYF. The CDR3 DNA reads as TGTGCCAGCAGCCAGACGGGACAGGCCACCGAGCAGTACTTC. The rearrangement joins TRBV7-9 to TRBJ2-7; 8 bases are shared with TRBD1. Germline CDR1 SEHNR, CDR2 FQNEAQ (reference sequence). V lost 5 bases to trimming and J lost 6 bases; unmatched junction nucleotides: 9. The CDR3 totals 14 residues.

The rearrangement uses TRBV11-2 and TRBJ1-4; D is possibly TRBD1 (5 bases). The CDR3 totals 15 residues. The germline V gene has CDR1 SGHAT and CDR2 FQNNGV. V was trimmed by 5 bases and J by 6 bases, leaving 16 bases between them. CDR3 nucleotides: TGTGCCAGCAGCGACGGGGGGACGAGGGATGAAAAACTGTTTTTT. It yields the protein CASSDGGTRDEKLFF.

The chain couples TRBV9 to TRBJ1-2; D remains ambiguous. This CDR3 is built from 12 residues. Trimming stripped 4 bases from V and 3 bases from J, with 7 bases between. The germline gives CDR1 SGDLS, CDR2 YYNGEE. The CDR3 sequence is CASSRRDYGYTF. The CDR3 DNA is TGTGCCAGCAGCCGCCGGGACTATGGCTACACCTTC.

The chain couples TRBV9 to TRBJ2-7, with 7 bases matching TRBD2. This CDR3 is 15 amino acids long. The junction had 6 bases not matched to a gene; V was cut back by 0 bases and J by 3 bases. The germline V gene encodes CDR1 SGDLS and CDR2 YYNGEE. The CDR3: CASSVAGEGFYEQYF. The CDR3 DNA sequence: TGTGCCAGCAGCGTAGCGGGGGAGGGATTCTACGAGCAGTACTTC.

The CDR3, as DNA: TGTGCCAGCAGCTTAGTAGCCAGAGGCACTGAAGCTTTCTTT. This codes for CASSLVARGTEAFF. This sequence joins TRBV11-2 and TRBJ1-1; D unresolved. The CDR3 length is 14 residues. CDR1 is SGHAT, CDR2 FQNNGV, per germline. Deletions cut 1 base from V and 4 bases from J, with 10 bases between.

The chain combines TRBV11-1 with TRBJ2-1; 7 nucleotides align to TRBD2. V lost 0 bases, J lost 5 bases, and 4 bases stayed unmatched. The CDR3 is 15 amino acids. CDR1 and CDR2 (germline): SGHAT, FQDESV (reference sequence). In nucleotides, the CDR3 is TGTGCCAGCAGCTTAGCTAGCGGGTTTAACAATGAGCAGTTCTTC. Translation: CASSLASGFNNEQFF.

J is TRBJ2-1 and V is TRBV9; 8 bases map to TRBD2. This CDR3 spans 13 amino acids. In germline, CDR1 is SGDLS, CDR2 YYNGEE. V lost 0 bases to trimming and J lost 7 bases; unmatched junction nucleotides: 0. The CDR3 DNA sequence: TGTGCCAGCAGCGTAGCGGGGGGGAATGAGCAGTTCTTC. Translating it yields CASSVAGGNEQFF. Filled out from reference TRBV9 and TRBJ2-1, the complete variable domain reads DSGVTQTPKHLITATGQRVTLRCSPRSGDLSVYWYQQSLDQGLQFLIQYYNGEERAKGNILERFSAQQFPDLHSELNLSSLELGDSALYFCASSVAGGNEQFFGPGTRLTVL.

The CDR3 DNA follows: TGCGCCAGCGGGAAAGGACAGGCCCTGGAAGCTTTCTTT. The encoded protein is CASGKGQALEAFF. The chain couples TRBV10-2 to TRBJ1-1; TRBD1 aligns across 7 bases. The length of the CDR3 is 13 residues. Losses at the gene ends were 8 bases for V and 8 bases for J; bases not matched to a gene: 11. Germline V lookup: CDR1 WSHSY, CDR2 SAAADI.

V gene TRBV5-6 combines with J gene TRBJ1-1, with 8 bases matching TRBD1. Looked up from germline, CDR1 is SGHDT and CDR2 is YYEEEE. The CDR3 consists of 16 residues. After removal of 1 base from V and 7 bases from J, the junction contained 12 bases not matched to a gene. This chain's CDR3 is CASSLRMSRGHVEAFF. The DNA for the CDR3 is TGTGCCAGCAGCTTGAGAATGTCCAGGGGGCATGTTGAAGCTTTCTTT.

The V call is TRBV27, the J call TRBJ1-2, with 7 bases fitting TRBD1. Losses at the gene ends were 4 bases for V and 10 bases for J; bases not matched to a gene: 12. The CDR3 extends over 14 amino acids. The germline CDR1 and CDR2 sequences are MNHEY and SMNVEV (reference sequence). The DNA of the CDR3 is TGTGCCAGCAGTTCCCGACAGGGTCTCTATCTCTACACCTTC. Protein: CASSSRQGLYLYTF.

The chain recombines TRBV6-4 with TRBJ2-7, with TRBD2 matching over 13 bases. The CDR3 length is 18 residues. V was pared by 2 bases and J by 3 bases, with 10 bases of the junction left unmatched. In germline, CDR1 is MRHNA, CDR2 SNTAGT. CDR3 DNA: TGTGCCAGCAGTGACGGGAGTCCGGGACTAGCGGGAAACTACGAGCAGTACTTC. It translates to CASSDGSPGLAGNYEQYF.

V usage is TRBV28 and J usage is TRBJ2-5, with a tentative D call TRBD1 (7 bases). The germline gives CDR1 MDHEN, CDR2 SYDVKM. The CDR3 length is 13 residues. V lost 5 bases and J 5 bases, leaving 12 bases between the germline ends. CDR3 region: CASSATGRETQYF. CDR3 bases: TGTGCCAGCAGTGCGACAGGGAGGGAGACCCAGTACTTC.

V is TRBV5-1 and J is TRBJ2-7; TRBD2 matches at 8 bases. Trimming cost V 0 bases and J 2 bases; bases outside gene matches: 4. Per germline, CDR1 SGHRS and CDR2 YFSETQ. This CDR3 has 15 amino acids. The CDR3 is CASSLAGLGTYEQYF. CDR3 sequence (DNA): TGCGCCAGCAGCTTGGCGGGACTAGGGACCTACGAGCAGTACTTC.

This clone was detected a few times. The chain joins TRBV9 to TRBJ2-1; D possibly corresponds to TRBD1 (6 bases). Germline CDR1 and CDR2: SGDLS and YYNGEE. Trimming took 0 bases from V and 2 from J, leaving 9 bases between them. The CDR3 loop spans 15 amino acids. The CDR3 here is CASSVGQGTYNEQFF. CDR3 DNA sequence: TGTGCCAGCAGCGTAGGCCAGGGGACCTACAATGAGCAGTTCTTC.

CDR3 coding DNA: TGTGCCAGCAGCTTAACGGGACAGGGATACGAGCAGTACTTC. It is translated as CASSLTGQGYEQYF. The V call is TRBV11-2, the J call TRBJ2-7, with 9 bases that match TRBD1. Germline V CDR1 and CDR2: SGHAT, FQNNGV. The CDR3 spans 14 residues. The J segment lost 4 bases and the V segment lost 2 bases, leaving 3 bases of the junction unmatched.

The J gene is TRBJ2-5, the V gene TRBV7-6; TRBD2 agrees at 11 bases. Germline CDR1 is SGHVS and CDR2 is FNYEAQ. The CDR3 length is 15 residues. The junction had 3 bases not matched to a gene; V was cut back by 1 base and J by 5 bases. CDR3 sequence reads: CASSLGTSGRETQYF. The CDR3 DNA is TGTGCCAGCAGCTTAGGGACTAGCGGGCGGGAGACCCAGTACTTC.

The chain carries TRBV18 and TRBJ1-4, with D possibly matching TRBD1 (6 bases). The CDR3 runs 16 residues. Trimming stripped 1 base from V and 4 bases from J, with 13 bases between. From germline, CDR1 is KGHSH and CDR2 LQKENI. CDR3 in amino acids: CASSPRQGTVNEKLFF. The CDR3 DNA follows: TGTGCCAGCTCACCACGGCAGGGGACGGTTAATGAAAAACTGTTTTTT.

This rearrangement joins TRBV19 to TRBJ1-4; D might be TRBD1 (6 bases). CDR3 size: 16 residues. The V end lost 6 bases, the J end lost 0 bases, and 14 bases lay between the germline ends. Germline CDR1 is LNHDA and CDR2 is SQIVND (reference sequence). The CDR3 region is CASRGGRGATNEKLFF. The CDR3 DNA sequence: TGTGCCAGTAGAGGGGGGCGGGGGGCAACTAATGAAAAACTGTTTTTT.

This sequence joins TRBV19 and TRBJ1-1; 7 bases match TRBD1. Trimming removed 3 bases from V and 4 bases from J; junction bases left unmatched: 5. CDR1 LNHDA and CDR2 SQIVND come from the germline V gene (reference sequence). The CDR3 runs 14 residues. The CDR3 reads CASSIHSGGTEAFF. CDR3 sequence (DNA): TGTGCCAGTAGTATCCACTCAGGGGGCACTGAAGCTTTCTTT.

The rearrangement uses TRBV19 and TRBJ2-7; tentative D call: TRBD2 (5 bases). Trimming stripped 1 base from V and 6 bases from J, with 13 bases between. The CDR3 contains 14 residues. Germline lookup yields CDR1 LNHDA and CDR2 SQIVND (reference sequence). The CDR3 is CASSIGRAPFEQYF. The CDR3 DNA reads TGTGCCAGTAGTATAGGGCGGGCCCCGTTCGAGCAGTACTTC.

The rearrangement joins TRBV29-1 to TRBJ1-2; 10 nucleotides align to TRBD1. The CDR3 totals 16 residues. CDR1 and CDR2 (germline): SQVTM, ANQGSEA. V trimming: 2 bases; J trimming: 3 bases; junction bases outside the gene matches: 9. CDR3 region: CSVESTGGLGDYGYTF. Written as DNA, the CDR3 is TGCAGCGTTGAATCGACAGGGGGCCTAGGGGACTATGGCTACACCTTC.